The 16 T cell receptor beta chains below all came from one sample that was sequenced in a study of T-cell reconstitution after alpha-beta-depleted transplantation in children. Unique molecular identifiers were used in preparing the TCRbeta library. Via MiXCR, TCRdb re-called the PCR reads, giving one row per CDR3 protein. This table has roughly 500,000 distinct CDR3 sequences, around 12% appearing once. The sample was PBMCs from the stem cell graft donor, taken from the stem cell graft. Receptors were obtained from a human donor who donated a stem cell graft to a child with combined immunodeficiency.

The rearrangement links TRBV18 to TRBJ1-1; 10 positions agree with TRBD1. After removal of 4 bases from V and 3 bases from J, the junction contained 8 bases not matched to a gene. The germline CDR1 and CDR2 sequences are KGHSH and LQKENI. This CDR3 contains 16 residues. CDR3 nucleotides: TGTGCCAGCTCACTAGGACAGGGGGGTTTCGACACTGAAGCTTTCTTT. It translates to CASSLGQGGFDTEAFF.

Remarks on this clonotype: This clone may be a read error of a much larger clone one base away. J is TRBJ2-5 and V is TRBV10-3; 11 positions match TRBD2. The CDR3 has 16 amino acids. Germline V CDR1 and CDR2: ENHRY, SYGVKD. CDR3 residues: CATLPGLAEDQETRYF. The CDR3 coding sequence is TGTGCCACCCTGCCGGGACTAGCGGAGGACCAAGAGACCCGGTACTTC.

J is TRBJ1-5 and V is TRBV20-1; D may be TRBD1 (5 bases). Trimming removed 2 bases at V and 0 bases at J, with 8 bases between. This CDR3 is 14 amino acids long. In germline, CDR1 is DFQATT, CDR2 SNEGSKA (reference sequence). CDR3 coding DNA: TGCAGTGCTAGACAGGGTAATAGCAATCAGCCCCAGCATTTT. It specifies CSARQGNSNQPQHF.

This clonotype was observed at least ten times. The chain combines TRBV9 with TRBJ1-1; D uncertain. Germline CDR1 reads SGDLS; CDR2 reads YYNGEE. V lost 3 bases and J 0 bases, leaving 12 bases between the germline ends. There are 15 residues in the CDR3. The CDR3, as DNA: TGTGCCAGCAGCGCTAACCCGACACTGAACACTGAAGCTTTCTTT. As protein: CASSANPTLNTEAFF.

V and J are TRBV18 and TRBJ2-1; D possibly matches TRBD1 or TRBD2 (5 bases each). The ends were cut back, 6 bases at V and 5 bases at J, with 20 bases in the middle. The CDR3 totals 16 residues. Per germline, CDR1 KGHSH and CDR2 LQKENI. CDR3 loop: CASSPGAQVFHNEQFF. The CDR3, as DNA: TGTGCCAGCTCTCCCGGGGCCCAGGTCTTCCACAATGAGCAGTTCTTC.

The rearrangement links TRBV27 to TRBJ2-3, with D possibly being TRBD2 (5 bases). Germline V gives CDR1 MNHEY, CDR2 SMNVEV (reference sequence). The ends were cut back, 7 bases at V and 8 bases at J, with 13 bases in the middle. The CDR3 has 12 residues. CDR3 coding DNA: TGTGCCAGCAACACACCTGGAGGTACGCAGTATTTT. Its translation is CASNTPGGTQYF.

The chain has TRBV2 and TRBJ2-2; D gene uncertain. Germline V lookup: CDR1 SNHLY, CDR2 FYNNEI. V shed 6 bases and J shed 8 bases, with 4 bases lying between them. This CDR3 is 10 amino acids long. CDR3 DNA sequence: TGTGCCAGCAGCGGGGGGGAGCTGTTTTTT. Its translation: CASSGGELFF.

The V call is TRBV6-1, the J call TRBJ2-7; 7 bases align to TRBD1. Trimming removed 4 bases from V and 4 bases from J; junction bases left unmatched: 4. CDR1 and CDR2 from the germline V gene are MNHNS and SASEGT. CDR3 size: 13 residues. CDR3 in DNA: TGTGCCAGCAGTGTTGACAGGGAGTACGAGCAGTACTTC. Its protein is CASSVDREYEQYF.

This clonotype was seen a handful of times. The V call is TRBV6-5, the J call TRBJ2-5, with D possibly being TRBD1 (5 bases). The CDR3 length is 15 residues. Trimming cost V 2 bases and J 4 bases, with 14 bases left between them. Germline V lookup: CDR1 MNHEY, CDR2 SVGAGI. The CDR3: CASSYTGHLSETQYF. The CDR3 DNA follows: TGTGCCAGCAGTTACACCGGACACCTCTCAGAGACCCAGTACTTC.

This clonotype was seen a few times. The rearrangement links TRBV15 to TRBJ1-1; D is unclear. Trimming left V 1 base short and J 4 bases short, with 7 bases between. The CDR3 loop spans 13 amino acids. Germline CDR1 reads LNHNV; CDR2 reads YYDKDF (reference sequence). CDR3 DNA sequence: TGTGCCACCAGCAGAGTACCAGCCACTGAAGCTTTCTTT. Amino acid sequence: CATSRVPATEAFF.

This clonotype was counted only a few times. This chain connects TRBV6-1 to TRBJ1-2; a possible D gene is TRBD1 (6 bases). The CDR3 spans 14 residues. Between the trimmed V and J ends, which lost 6 bases and 5 bases, there was a span of 16 bases. Germline-derived CDR1 and CDR2 are MNHNS and SASEGT. CDR3 in amino acids: CASRVRGPRYGYTF. For the CDR3, the DNA is TGTGCCAGCAGGGTCAGGGGCCCTAGGTATGGCTACACCTTC.

This clonotype was found many times. This chain uses TRBV7-9 with TRBJ1-3; D gene ambiguous. CDR1 and CDR2 from the germline V gene are SEHNR and FQNEAQ (reference sequence). The CDR3 consists of 15 residues. V was shortened by 3 bases and J by 0 bases, with 9 bases between the two germline ends. As DNA, the CDR3 is TGTGCCAGCAGCTTGGACCTCTTCTCTGGAAACACCATATATTTT. This gives the protein CASSLDLFSGNTIYF.

J is TRBJ2-7 and V is TRBV6-5; no clear D. V dropped 0 bases and J dropped 0 bases, with 12 bases sitting between them. This CDR3 is built from 16 residues. Germline V CDR1 and CDR2: MNHEY, SVGAGI. This CDR3 is CASSYSNGVSSYEQYF. In DNA form, the CDR3 reads TGTGCCAGCAGTTACTCGAATGGCGTGAGCTCCTACGAGCAGTACTTC.

This clonotype has just a few counts. This chain uses TRBV12-3 or TRBV12-4 with TRBJ1-5; 8 nucleotides agree with TRBD1. The CDR3 sequence is 17 residues long. The V gene end was trimmed by 1 base and the J gene end by 6 bases; junction bases not matched to a gene: 11. CDR3 residues: CASSLGIGQGETQPQHF. CDR3 in DNA: TGTGCCAGCAGTTTAGGGATAGGACAGGGCGAAACTCAGCCCCAGCATTTT.

This clonotype was recorded many times. This chain links TRBV4-3 with TRBJ2-7; D remains unclear. CDR1 and CDR2 (germline): LGHNA, YSLEER. Trimming pared 4 bases from V and 6 bases from J, leaving 16 bases between. This CDR3 is 14 amino acids long. This CDR3 reads CASSLRHESAEQYF. The CDR3 bases are TGCGCCAGCAGCCTCCGCCATGAGAGCGCCGAGCAGTACTTC.

The rearrangement joins TRBV20-1 to TRBJ2-7; tentatively, D is TRBD2 (7 bases). CDR1 DFQATT and CDR2 SNEGSKA come from the germline V gene (reference sequence). The V end lost 4 bases, the J end lost 2 bases, and 15 bases lay between the germline ends. The CDR3 covers 14 residues. CDR3 in amino acids: CSATPGGPTYEQYF. The CDR3 DNA is TGCAGTGCTACCCCCGGGGGGCCTACCTACGAGCAGTACTTC.